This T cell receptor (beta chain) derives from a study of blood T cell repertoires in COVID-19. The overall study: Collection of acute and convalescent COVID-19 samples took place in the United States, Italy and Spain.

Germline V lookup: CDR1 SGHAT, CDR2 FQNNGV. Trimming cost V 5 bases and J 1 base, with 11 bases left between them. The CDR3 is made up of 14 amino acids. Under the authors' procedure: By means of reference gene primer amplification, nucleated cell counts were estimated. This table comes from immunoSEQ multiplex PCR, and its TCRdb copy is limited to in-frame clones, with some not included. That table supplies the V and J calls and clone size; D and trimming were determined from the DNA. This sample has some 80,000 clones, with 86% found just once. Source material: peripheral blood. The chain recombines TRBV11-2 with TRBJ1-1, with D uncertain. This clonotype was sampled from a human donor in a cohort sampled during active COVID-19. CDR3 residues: CASSLRRRNTEAFF. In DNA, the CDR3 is TGTGCCAGCAGCCTGCGTAGGAGGAACACTGAAGCTTTCTTT.